What follows are 27 T cell receptor beta chains derived from one specimen sequenced in a study of shared clonotypes between healthy human individuals. Some clones are missing from TCRdb's copy, which holds only in-frame ones; the method was immunoSEQ multiplex PCR. The sample records roughly 760,000 clones, less than 85% being singletons. The sequencing sample was made of memory CD4+ T cells sorted from blood. Subset of the sample: CD45RA-negative fraction. These TCRs come from a woman aged 25 to 39 in good health.

Turning to this clone: This may be a read error: a much more frequent sequence differs by one nucleotide. The chain carries TRBV2 and TRBJ2-5; tentative D call: TRBD2 (5 bases). Germline-derived CDR1 and CDR2 are SNHLY and FYNNEI. CDR3 length: 11 amino acids. Trimming took off 6 bases at V and 4 bases at J, with 6 bases between the two ends. The CDR3 nucleotides are TGTGCCAGCAGGGCGGGAGAGACCCAGTACTTC. This gives the protein CASRAGETQYF.

The chain joins TRBV2 to TRBJ2-1; no firm D call. Germline CDR1 is SNHLY and CDR2 is FYNNEI. This CDR3 region has 14 residues. The V end was cut by 5 bases, the J end by 2 bases, with 10 bases between. In DNA, the CDR3 is TGTGCCAGCAGTTCGAGTTTCACCTACAATGAGCAGTTCTTC. This gives the protein CASSSSFTYNEQFF.

This clone was observed once. V gene TRBV6-6 combines with J gene TRBJ1-5, with a tentative D call TRBD1 (5 bases). Germline V CDR1 and CDR2: MNHNY, SVGAGI (reference sequence). V was cut by 6 bases and J by 4 bases, with 13 bases left in between. The CDR3 covers 14 residues. CDR3 sequence (DNA): TGTGCCAGCAGCTCCCGGGACTATAATCAGCCCCAGCATTTT. Translated: CASSSRDYNQPQHF.

J is TRBJ1-6 and V is TRBV28; 10 bases fit TRBD1. The CDR3 has 15 amino acids. After removal of 6 bases from V and 7 bases from J, the junction contained 6 bases not matched to a gene. Germline loops: CDR1 MDHEN, CDR2 SYDVKM. The CDR3 nucleotides read TGTGCCAGCAGACCAAGGGGACAGGGGAATTCACCCCTCCACTTT. It is translated as CASRPRGQGNSPLHF.

The chain employs TRBV7-9 and TRBJ1-5; 7 bases fit TRBD1. Germline-derived CDR1 and CDR2 are SEHNR and FQNEAQ (reference sequence). The CDR3 sequence is 15 residues long. V trimming: 1 base; J trimming: 3 bases; junction bases outside the gene matches: 3. As DNA, the CDR3 is TGTGCCAGCAGCTTAGTGGGACAGACCAATCAGCCCCAGCATTTT. Translating gives CASSLVGQTNQPQHF.

The chain has TRBV11-3 and TRBJ2-3; TRBD1 agrees at 7 bases. The length of the CDR3 is 16 residues. Germline V lookup: CDR1 SGHNT, CDR2 YENEEA. Trimming took 3 bases from V and 0 from J; bases not matched to a gene: 6. CDR3 in DNA: TGTGCCAGCAGCTTCGACAGGGCTTGTAGCACAGATACGCAGTATTTT. This sequence encodes CASSFDRACSTDTQYF.

The chain carries TRBV7-8 and TRBJ1-1; unclear D gene. The germline CDR1 and CDR2 sequences are SGHVS and FQNEAQ. This CDR3 comprises 13 residues. V lost 4 bases and J 0 bases, leaving 6 bases between the germline ends. The CDR3 DNA reads TGTGCCAGCAGCTCCCAGGTGAACACTGAAGCTTTCTTT. Its translation is CASSSQVNTEAFF.

In this sample, this clone turned up a few times. The rearrangement joins TRBV15 to TRBJ1-1; TRBD1 agrees at 7 bases. CDR3 length equals 13 residues. Germline CDR1 reads LNHNV; CDR2 reads YYDKDF (reference sequence). J was trimmed by 6 bases and V by 4 bases; bases with no gene match: 5. CDR3 protein: CATSNDRVAEAFF. CDR3 bases: TGTGCCACCAGCAACGACAGGGTCGCTGAAGCTTTCTTT. The full variable domain, completed using reference TRBV15 and TRBJ1-1, is DAMVIQNPRYQVTQFGKPVTLSCSQTLNHNVMYWYQQKSSQAPKLLFHYYDKDFNNEADTPDNFQSRRPNTSFCFLDIRSPGLGDTAMYLCATSNDRVAEAFFGQGTRLTVV.

This rearrangement joins TRBV20-1 to TRBJ2-7; D remains ambiguous. The CDR3 is made up of 11 amino acids. Germline CDR1 and CDR2: DFQATT and SNEGSKA (reference sequence). The germline V and J ends were trimmed by 6 bases and 6 bases, with 12 bases remaining between them. The CDR3 reads CSAKQGVEQYF. The CDR3 region has the DNA TGCAGTGCCAAACAAGGAGTCGAGCAGTACTTC.

This clone was found a few times. This CDR3 reads CASSMVGANEKLFF. Here the CDR3 DNA reads TGTGCCAGTAGTATGGTAGGGGCCAATGAAAAACTGTTTTTT. V gene TRBV19 combines with J gene TRBJ1-4, with D maybe TRBD1 (5 bases). CDR1 and CDR2 (germline): LNHDA, SQIVND (reference sequence). The CDR3 length is 14 residues. V was pared by 3 bases and J by 5 bases, with 10 bases between.

The chain combines TRBV19 with TRBJ2-7; D possibly matches TRBD1 or TRBD2 (5 bases each). This CDR3 region has 15 residues. Per germline, CDR1 LNHDA and CDR2 SQIVND (reference sequence). The V and J ends lost 6 bases and 0 bases respectively, with 15 bases between them. CDR3 nucleotide sequence: TGTGCCAGTAGCCTGAGGGGTCCTCTCTCCTACGAGCAGTACTTC. It translates to CASSLRGPLSYEQYF.

The chain uses TRBV27 and TRBJ1-1; D remains unclear. Germline CDR1 and CDR2: MNHEY and SMNVEV (reference sequence). This CDR3 contains 14 residues. Trimming took off 6 bases at V and 4 bases at J, with 15 bases between the two ends. As DNA, the CDR3 is TGTGCCAGCAGGTTTGGACGAGATAGCACTGAAGCTTTCTTT. Protein sequence: CASRFGRDSTEAFF.

The table lists this clone with a few counts. CDR3 coding DNA: TGTGCCAGCAGCCGTAATCCCATCGCTGCTATAGCGGGAGAAGGTAATGAGCAGTTCTTC. Protein sequence: CASSRNPIAAIAGEGNEQFF. The rearrangement uses TRBV4-2 and TRBJ2-1, with TRBD2 matching over 9 bases. This CDR3 is built from 20 residues. J gave up 7 bases and V 4 bases, and 23 bases lay outside the gene matches. Germline values: CDR1 LGHNA, CDR2 YNFKEQ.

V gene TRBV10-3 combines with J gene TRBJ1-1, with 11 bases lining up with TRBD1. V trimming: 5 bases; J trimming: 5 bases; junction bases outside the gene matches: 7. The CDR3 is 15 residues long. Germline loops: CDR1 ENHRY, CDR2 SYGVKD. CDR3 amino acids: CAISSSGTGGTEAFF. The CDR3 DNA follows: TGTGCCATCAGTTCCTCCGGGACAGGGGGAACTGAAGCTTTCTTT.

This chain connects TRBV28 to TRBJ1-2; perhaps TRBD1 as D (6 bases). Trimming removed 7 bases at V and 4 bases at J, with 19 bases between. Germline V gene sequence: CDR1 MDHEN, CDR2 SYDVKM. The CDR3 has 15 residues. The CDR3 spells CASTDSILDSYGYTF. CDR3 nucleotide sequence: TGTGCCAGCACGGACAGCATCCTCGATTCCTATGGCTACACCTTC.

CDR3 amino acids: CASSSRQGGSTGELFF. The CDR3 DNA follows: TGTGCCAGCAGCAGTCGACAGGGAGGATCCACCGGGGAGCTGTTTTTT. The chain is built from TRBV7-2 and TRBJ2-2; maybe TRBD1 (7 bases). CDR1 is SGHTA, CDR2 FQGNSA, per germline. The CDR3 runs to 16 residues. The ends were cut back, 5 bases at V and 4 bases at J, with 17 bases in the middle.

This clone has only a few counts. This sequence joins TRBV28 and TRBJ2-2; 12 nucleotides match TRBD2. After removal of 5 bases from V and 5 bases from J, the junction contained 12 bases not matched to a gene. This CDR3 contains 18 residues. The germline CDR1 and CDR2 sequences are MDHEN and SYDVKM. The CDR3 DNA reads as TGTGCCAGCAGTACCGGGACTAGCGGGTACTATACGACCGGGGAGCTGTTTTTT. This codes for CASSTGTSGYYTTGELFF.

The chain uses TRBV29-1 and TRBJ2-5; D unresolved. Germline V gives CDR1 SQVTM, CDR2 ANQGSEA. V dropped 4 bases and J dropped 4 bases, with 7 bases sitting between them. This CDR3 has 11 amino acids. DNA for the CDR3: TGCAGCGTTGTCCGTGGAGAGACCCAGTACTTC. It specifies CSVVRGETQYF.

V is TRBV19 and J is TRBJ2-1, with D unresolved. The CDR3 is 16 residues long. Trimming took 0 bases from V and 8 from J, leaving 17 bases between them. CDR1 LNHDA and CDR2 SQIVND come from the germline V gene (reference sequence). The CDR3 region is CASSIEPGAGVHEQFF. In nucleotides, the CDR3 is TGTGCCAGTAGTATAGAACCGGGCGCCGGAGTCCATGAGCAGTTCTTC.

The CDR3 here is CASSENGRLSGYTF. The CDR3 DNA reads TGCGCCAGCAGTGAAAATGGACGGTTAAGTGGCTACACCTTC. The chain joins TRBV10-1 to TRBJ1-2; D call uncertain. Germline CDR1 and CDR2: WNHNN and SYGVQD (reference sequence). CDR3 length: 14 residues. V shed 3 bases and J shed 7 bases, with 15 bases lying between them.

The DNA for the CDR3 is TGTGCCAGCGCCAGGAGGAACTCTGGAAACACCATATATTTT. It is translated as CASARRNSGNTIYF. The rearrangement links TRBV11-1 to TRBJ1-3, with unresolved D. Germline loops: CDR1 SGHAT, CDR2 FQDESV (reference sequence). The CDR3 has 14 amino acids. Trimming cost V 8 bases and J 0 bases, with 11 bases left between them.

This rearrangement joins TRBV6-1 to TRBJ2-7; 7 bases are a match to TRBD1. With V trimmed by 6 bases and J by 5 bases, 13 bases remained unmatched. Germline V lookup: CDR1 MNHNS, CDR2 SASEGT. The CDR3 covers 15 residues. The DNA of the CDR3 is TGTGCCAGCAGAGCCGTTGGGACAGTCCCCGACGAGCAGTACTTC. Translated: CASRAVGTVPDEQYF.

This chain uses TRBV29-1 with TRBJ2-3; 15 nucleotides line up with TRBD2. CDR1 and CDR2 from the germline V gene are SQVTM and ANQGSEA. There are 17 residues in the CDR3. The trim removed 7 bases at V and 0 bases at J, leaving 8 bases unmatched. The CDR3 DNA sequence: TGCAGCGCACTGACCGGGACTAGCGGGAGGAGCACAGATACGCAGTATTTT. Protein sequence: CSALTGTSGRSTDTQYF.

This chain connects TRBV7-2 to TRBJ2-1; no definite D call. This CDR3 is built from 15 residues. Germline V gene data show CDR1 as SGHTA and CDR2 as FQGNSA. The V and J ends lost 4 bases and 2 bases respectively, with 12 bases between them. CDR3 DNA: TGTGCCAGCAGCTCCTACCGGACGGCCTACAATGAGCAGTTCTTC. Residues: CASSSYRTAYNEQFF.

This chain uses TRBV11-3 with TRBJ2-2; 8 bases fit TRBD1. The ends lost 4 bases at V and 6 bases at J; junction bases unmatched: 4. Looked up from germline, CDR1 is SGHNT and CDR2 is YENEEA. The CDR3 has 14 amino acids. The DNA of the CDR3 is TGTGCCAGCAGCTCCCAGGGGGCAGCCGGGGAGCTGTTTTTT. Residues: CASSSQGAAGELFF.

Turning to this clone: With a much larger clone just one base away, this may be a read error. Other DNA sequences in the same sample also yield this CDR3. The chain carries TRBV2 and TRBJ1-5, with 8 positions matching TRBD1. With 6 bases clipped from V and 4 bases from J, the junction kept 2 bases outside the gene matches. Per germline, CDR1 SNHLY and CDR2 FYNNEI. CDR3 length: 13 residues. The CDR3 DNA follows: TGTGCCAGCAGAGGGACAGGTAATCAGCCCCAGCATTTT. Encoded protein: CASRGTGNQPQHF.

The V gene is TRBV5-6, the J gene TRBJ2-1, with TRBD2 matching 8 bases. This CDR3 is built from 14 residues. V was pared by 3 bases and J by 5 bases, with 4 bases of the junction left unmatched. Germline assignment: CDR1 SGHDT and CDR2 YYEEEE. The CDR3: CASSSTSVHNEQFF. CDR3 bases: TGTGCCAGCAGCTCGACTAGCGTCCACAATGAGCAGTTCTTC.